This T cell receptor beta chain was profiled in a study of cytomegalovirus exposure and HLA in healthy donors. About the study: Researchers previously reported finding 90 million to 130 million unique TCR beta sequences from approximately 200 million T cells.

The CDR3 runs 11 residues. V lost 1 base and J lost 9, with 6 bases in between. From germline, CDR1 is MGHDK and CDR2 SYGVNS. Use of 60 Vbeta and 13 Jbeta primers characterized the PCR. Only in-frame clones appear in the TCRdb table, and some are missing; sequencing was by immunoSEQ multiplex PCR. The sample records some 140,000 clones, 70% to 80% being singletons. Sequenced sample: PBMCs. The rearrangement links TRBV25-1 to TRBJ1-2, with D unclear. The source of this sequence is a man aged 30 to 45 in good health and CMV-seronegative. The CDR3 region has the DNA TGTGCCAGCAGTGAATCGTTAAGCTACACCTTC. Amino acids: CASSESLSYTF.